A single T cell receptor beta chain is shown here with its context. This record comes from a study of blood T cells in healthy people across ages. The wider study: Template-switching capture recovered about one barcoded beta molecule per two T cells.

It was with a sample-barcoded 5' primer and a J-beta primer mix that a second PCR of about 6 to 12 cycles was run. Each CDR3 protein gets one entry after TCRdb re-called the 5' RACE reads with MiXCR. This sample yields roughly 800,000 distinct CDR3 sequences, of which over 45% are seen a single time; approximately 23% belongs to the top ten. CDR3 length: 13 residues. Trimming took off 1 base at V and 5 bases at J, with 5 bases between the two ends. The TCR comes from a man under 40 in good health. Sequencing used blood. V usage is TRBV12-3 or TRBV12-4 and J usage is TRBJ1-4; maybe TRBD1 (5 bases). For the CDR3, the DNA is TGTGCCAGCAGTTTAGGGACAAATGAAAAACTGTTTTTT. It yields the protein CASSLGTNEKLFF.